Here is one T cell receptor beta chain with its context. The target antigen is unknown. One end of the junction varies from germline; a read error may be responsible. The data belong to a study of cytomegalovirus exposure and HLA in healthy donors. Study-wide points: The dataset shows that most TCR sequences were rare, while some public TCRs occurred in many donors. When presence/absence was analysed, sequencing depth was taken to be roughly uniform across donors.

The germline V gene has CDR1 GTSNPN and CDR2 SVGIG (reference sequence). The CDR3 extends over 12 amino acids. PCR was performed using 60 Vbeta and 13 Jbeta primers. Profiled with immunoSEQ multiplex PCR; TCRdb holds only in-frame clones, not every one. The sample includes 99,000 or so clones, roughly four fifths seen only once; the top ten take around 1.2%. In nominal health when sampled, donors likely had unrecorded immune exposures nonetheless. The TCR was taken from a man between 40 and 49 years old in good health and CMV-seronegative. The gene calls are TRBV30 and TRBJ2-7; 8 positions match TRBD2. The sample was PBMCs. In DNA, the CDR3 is TGTGCCTGGAGTCTGGGACTAGGCCTTTCGAACTTC. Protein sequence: CAWSLGLGLSNF.